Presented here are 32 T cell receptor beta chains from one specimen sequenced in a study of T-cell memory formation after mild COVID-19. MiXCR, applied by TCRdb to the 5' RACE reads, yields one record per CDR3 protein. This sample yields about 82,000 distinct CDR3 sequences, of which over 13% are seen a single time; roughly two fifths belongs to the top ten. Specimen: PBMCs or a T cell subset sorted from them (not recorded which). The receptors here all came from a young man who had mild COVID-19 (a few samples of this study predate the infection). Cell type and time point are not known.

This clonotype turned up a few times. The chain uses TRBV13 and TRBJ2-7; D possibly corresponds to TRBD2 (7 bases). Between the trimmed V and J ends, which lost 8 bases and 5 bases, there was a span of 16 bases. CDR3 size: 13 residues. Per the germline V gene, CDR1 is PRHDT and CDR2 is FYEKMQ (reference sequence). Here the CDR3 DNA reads TGTGCCAGCGCCCGGGGGGCCGGGAACGAGCAGTACTTC. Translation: CASARGAGNEQYF. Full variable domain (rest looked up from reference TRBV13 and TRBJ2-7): AAGVIQSPRHLIKEKRETATLKCYPIPRHDTVYWYQQGPGQDPQFLISFYEKMQSDKGSIPDRFSAQQFSDYHSELNMSSLELGDSALYFCASARGAGNEQYFGPGTRLTVT.

This CDR3 reads CASSLEPDTQYF. The CDR3 DNA is TGTGCCAGCAGCCTAGAGCCAGATACGCAGTATTTT. The chain combines TRBV7-9 with TRBJ2-3; D is uncertain. The germline CDR1 and CDR2 sequences are SEHNR and FQNEAQ (reference sequence). CDR3 size: 12 residues. V was shortened by 5 bases and J by 4 bases, with 7 bases between the two germline ends. The complete variable domain, with remaining parts taken from reference TRBV7-9 and TRBJ2-3, reads DTGVSQNPRHKITKRGQNVTFRCDPISEHNRLYWYRQTLGQGPEFLTYFQNEAQLEKSRLLSDRFSAERPKGSFSTLEIQRTEQGDSAMYLCASSLEPDTQYFGPGTRLTVL.

In DNA form, the CDR3 reads TGTGCCAGCAGCAAGGGACACCAGGGCGGCTACACCTTC. Translating gives CASSKGHQGGYTF. V and J are TRBV7-6 and TRBJ1-2; possible D gene TRBD1, 6 bases. The V gene lost 5 bases and the J gene lost 8 bases, with 15 bases spanning the gap. The germline V gene encodes CDR1 SGHVS and CDR2 FNYEAQ. This CDR3 spans 13 amino acids. The variable domain in full, with the rest retrieved from reference TRBV7-6 and TRBJ1-2, is GAGVSQSPRYKVTKRGQDVALRCDPISGHVSLYWYRQALGQGPEFLTYFNYEAQQDKSGLPNDRFSAERPEGSISTLTIQRTEQRDSAMYRCASSKGHQGGYTFGSGTRLTVV.

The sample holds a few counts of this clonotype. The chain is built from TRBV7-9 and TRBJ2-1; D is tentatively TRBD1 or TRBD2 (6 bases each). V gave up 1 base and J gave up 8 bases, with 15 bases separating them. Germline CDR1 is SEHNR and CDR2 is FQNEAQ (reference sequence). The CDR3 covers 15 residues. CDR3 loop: CASSLGGGLADEQFF. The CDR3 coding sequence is TGTGCCAGCAGCTTAGGAGGGGGGTTAGCGGATGAGCAGTTCTTC.

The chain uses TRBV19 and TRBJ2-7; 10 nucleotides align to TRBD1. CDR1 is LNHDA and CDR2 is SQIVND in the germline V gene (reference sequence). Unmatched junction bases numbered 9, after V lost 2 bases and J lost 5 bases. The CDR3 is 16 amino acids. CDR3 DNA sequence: TGTGCCAGTAGTATAACTGGACAGGGGGATTACCACGAGCAGTACTTC. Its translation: CASSITGQGDYHEQYF. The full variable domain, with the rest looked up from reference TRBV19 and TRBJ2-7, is DGGITQSPKYLFRKEGQNVTLSCEQNLNHDAMYWYRQDPGQGLRLIYYSQIVNDFQKGDIAEGYSVSREKKESFPLTVTSAQKNPTAFYLCASSITGQGDYHEQYFGPGTRLTVT.

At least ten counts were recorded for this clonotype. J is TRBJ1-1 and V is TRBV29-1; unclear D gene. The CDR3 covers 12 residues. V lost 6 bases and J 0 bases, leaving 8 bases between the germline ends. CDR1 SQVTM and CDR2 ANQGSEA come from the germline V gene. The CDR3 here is CSVAVMNTEAFF. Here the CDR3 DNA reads TGCAGCGTCGCAGTTATGAACACTGAAGCTTTCTTT.

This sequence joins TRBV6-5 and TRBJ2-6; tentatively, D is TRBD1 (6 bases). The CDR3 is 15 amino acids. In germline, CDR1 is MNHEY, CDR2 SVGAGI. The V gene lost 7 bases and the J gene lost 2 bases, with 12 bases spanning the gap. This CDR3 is CASNPGDPGANVLTF. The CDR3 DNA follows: TGTGCCAGCAACCCAGGGGATCCTGGGGCCAACGTCCTGACTTTC.

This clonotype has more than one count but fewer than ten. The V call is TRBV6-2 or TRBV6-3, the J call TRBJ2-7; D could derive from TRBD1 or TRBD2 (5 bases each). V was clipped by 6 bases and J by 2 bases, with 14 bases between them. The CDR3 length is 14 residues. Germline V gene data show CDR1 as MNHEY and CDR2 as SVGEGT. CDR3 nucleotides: TGTGCCAGCAGGCCGGAGGACAAAACCTACGAGCAGTACGTC. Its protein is CASRPEDKTYEQYV.

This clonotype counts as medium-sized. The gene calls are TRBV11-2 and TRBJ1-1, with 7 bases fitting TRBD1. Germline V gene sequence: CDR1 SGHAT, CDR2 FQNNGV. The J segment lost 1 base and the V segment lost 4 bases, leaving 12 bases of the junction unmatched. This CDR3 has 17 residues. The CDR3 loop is CASSSPGGTARNTEAFF. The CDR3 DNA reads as TGTGCCAGCAGCTCCCCAGGGGGTACGGCAAGGAACACTGAAGCTTTCTTT. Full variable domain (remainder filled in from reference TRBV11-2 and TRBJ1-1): EAGVAQSPRYKIIEKRQSVAFWCNPISGHATLYWYQQILGQGPKLLIQFQNNGVVDDSQLPKDRFSAERLKGVDSTLKIQPAKLEDSAVYLCASSSPGGTARNTEAFFGQGTRLTVV.

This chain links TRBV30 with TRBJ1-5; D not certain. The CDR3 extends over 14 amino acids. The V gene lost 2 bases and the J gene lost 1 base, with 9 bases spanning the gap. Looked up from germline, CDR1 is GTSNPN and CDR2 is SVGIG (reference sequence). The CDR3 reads CAWSWAVSNQPQHF. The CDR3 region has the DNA TGTGCCTGGAGTTGGGCCGTGAGCAATCAGCCCCAGCATTTT. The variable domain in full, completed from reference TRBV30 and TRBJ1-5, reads SQTIHQWPATLVQPVGSPLSLECTVEGTSNPNLYWYRQAAGRGLQLLFYSVGIGQISSEVPQNLSASRPQDRQFILSSKKLLLSDSGFYLCAWSWAVSNQPQHFGDGTRLSIL.

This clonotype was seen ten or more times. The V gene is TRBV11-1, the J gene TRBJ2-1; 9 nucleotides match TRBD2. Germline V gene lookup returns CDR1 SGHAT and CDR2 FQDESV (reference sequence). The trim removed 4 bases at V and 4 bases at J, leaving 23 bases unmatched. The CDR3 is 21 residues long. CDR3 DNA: TGTGCCAGCAGCTCACCAAGGCCCGGGACAGATCTAGCGGGGACTTACAATGAGCAGTTCTTC. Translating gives CASSSPRPGTDLAGTYNEQFF.

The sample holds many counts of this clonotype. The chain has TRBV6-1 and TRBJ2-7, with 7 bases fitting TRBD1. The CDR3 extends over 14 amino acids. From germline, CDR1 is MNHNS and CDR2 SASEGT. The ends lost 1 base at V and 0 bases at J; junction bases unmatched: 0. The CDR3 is CASSEGDSSYEQYV. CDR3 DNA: TGTGCCAGCAGTGAAGGGGACAGCTCCTACGAGCAGTACGTC.

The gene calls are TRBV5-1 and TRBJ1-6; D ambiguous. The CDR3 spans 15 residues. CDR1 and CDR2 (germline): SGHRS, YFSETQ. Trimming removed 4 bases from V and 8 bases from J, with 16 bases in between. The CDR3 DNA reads TGCGCCAGCAGCCTGTCGAATCTTCAGGATTCACCCCTCCACTTT. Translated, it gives CASSLSNLQDSPLHF.

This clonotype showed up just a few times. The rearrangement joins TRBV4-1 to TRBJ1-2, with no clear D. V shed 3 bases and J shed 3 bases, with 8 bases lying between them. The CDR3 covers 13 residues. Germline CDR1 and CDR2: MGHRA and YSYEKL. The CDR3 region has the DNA TGCGCCAGCAGCCATTGGGGATACTATGGCTACACCTTC. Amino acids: CASSHWGYYGYTF.

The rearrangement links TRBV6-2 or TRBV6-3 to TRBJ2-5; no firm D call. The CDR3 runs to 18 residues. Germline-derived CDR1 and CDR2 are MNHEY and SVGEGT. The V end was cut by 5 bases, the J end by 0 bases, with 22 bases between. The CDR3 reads CASSSPLAGSWYQETQYF. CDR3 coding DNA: TGTGCCAGCAGTAGCCCTCTCGCCGGGTCGTGGTACCAAGAGACCCAGTACTTC.

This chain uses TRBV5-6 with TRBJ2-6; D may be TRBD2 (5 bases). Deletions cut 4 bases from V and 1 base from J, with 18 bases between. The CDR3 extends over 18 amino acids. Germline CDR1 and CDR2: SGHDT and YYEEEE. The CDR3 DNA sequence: TGTGCCAGCAGCCCCCGCGAAGGACTCGGTTCTGGGGCCAACGTCCTGACTTTC. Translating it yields CASSPREGLGSGANVLTF. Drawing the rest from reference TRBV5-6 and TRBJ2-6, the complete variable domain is DAGVTQSPTHLIKTRGQQVTLRCSPKSGHDTVSWYQQALGQGPQFIFQYYEEEERQRGNFPDRFSGHQFPNYSSELNVNALLLGDSALYLCASSPREGLGSGANVLTFGAGSRLTVL.

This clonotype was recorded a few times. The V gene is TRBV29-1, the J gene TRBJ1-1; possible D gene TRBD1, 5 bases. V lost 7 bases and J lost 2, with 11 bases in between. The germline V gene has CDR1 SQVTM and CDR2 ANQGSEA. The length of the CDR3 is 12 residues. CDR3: CSADQGNTEAFF. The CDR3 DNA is TGCAGCGCGGATCAGGGAAACACTGAAGCTTTCTTT.

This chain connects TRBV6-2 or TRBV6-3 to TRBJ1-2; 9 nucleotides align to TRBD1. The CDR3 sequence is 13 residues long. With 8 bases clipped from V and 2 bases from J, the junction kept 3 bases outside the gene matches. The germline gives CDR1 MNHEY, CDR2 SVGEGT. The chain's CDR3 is CASSTGGNYGYTF. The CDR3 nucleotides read TGTGCCAGCTCGACAGGGGGAAACTATGGCTACACCTTC.

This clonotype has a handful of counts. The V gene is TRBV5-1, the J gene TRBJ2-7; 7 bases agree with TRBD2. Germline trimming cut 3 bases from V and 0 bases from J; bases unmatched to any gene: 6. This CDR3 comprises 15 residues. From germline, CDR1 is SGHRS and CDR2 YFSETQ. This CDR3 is CASSSPLADSYEQYV. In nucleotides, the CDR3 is TGCGCCAGCAGCTCACCTCTAGCGGACTCCTACGAGCAGTACGTC.

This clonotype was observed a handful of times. DNA for the CDR3: TGTGCCAGCAGTTCCTCGGTCAGGGAAGAGACCCAGTACTTC. Protein: CASSSSVREETQYF. The gene calls are TRBV6-5 and TRBJ2-5; D is perhaps TRBD1 (5 bases). Trimming took off 4 bases at V and 3 bases at J, with 12 bases between the two ends. CDR1 is MNHEY, CDR2 SVGAGI, per germline. The CDR3 loop spans 14 amino acids.

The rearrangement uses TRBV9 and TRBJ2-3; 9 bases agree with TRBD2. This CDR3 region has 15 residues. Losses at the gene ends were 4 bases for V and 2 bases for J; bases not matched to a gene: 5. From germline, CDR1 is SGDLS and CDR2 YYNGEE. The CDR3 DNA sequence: TGTGCCAGCAGCACCGGACTAGCGTCCACAGATACGCAGTATTTT. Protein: CASSTGLASTDTQYF. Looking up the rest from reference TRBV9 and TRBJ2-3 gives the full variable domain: DSGVTQTPKHLITATGQRVTLRCSPRSGDLSVYWYQQSLDQGLQFLIQYYNGEERAKGNILERFSAQQFPDLHSELNLSSLELGDSALYFCASSTGLASTDTQYFGPGTRLTVL.

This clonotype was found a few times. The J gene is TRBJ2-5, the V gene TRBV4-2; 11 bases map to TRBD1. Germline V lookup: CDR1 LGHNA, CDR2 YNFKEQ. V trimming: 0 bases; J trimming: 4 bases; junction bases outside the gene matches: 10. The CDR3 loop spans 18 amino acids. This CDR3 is CASSQDWGQGDGRETQYF. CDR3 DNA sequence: TGTGCCAGCAGCCAAGACTGGGGACAGGGGGACGGGCGAGAGACCCAGTACTTC.

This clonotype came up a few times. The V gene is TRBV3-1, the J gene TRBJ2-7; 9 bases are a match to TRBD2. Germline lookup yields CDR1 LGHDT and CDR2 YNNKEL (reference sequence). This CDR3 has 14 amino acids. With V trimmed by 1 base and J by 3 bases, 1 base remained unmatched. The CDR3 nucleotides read TGTGCCAGCAGCCAAGGAGCGGGGGGCTACGAGCAGTACTTC. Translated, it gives CASSQGAGGYEQYF.

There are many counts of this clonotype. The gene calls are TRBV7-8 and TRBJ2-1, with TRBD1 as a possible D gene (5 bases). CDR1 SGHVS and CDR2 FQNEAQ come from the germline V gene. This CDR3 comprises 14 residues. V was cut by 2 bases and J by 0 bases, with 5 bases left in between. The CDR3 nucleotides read TGTGCCAGCAGCTTAAGGGGCTCCTACAATGAGCAGTTCTTC. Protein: CASSLRGSYNEQFF. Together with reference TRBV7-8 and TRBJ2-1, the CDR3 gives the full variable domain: GAGVSQSPRYKVAKRGQDVALRCDPISGHVSLFWYQQALGQGPEFLTYFQNEAQLDKSGLPSDRFFAERPEGSVSTLKIQRTQQEDSAVYLCASSLRGSYNEQFFGPGTRLTVL.

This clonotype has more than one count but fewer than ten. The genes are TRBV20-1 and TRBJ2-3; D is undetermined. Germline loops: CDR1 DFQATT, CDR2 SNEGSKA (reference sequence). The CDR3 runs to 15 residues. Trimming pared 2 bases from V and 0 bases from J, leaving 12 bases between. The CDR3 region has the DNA TGCAGTGCTAGAACCCCTTACTCTAGCACAGATACGCAGTATTTT. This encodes CSARTPYSSTDTQYF.

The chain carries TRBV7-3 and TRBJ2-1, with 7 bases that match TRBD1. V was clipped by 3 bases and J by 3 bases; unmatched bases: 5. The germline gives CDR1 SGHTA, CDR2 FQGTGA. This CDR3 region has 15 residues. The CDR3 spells CASSFTRQGYNEQFF. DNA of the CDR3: TGTGCCAGCAGCTTTACCCGACAGGGCTACAATGAGCAGTTCTTC.

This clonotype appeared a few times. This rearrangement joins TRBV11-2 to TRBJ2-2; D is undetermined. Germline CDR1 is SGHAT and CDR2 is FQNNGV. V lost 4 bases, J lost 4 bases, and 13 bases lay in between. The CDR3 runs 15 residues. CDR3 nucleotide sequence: TGTGCCAGCAGCTCAGTGGTGTGGGTCACCGGGGAGCTGTTTTTT. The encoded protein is CASSSVVWVTGELFF. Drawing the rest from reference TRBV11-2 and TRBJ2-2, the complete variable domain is EAGVAQSPRYKIIEKRQSVAFWCNPISGHATLYWYQQILGQGPKLLIQFQNNGVVDDSQLPKDRFSAERLKGVDSTLKIQPAKLEDSAVYLCASSSVVWVTGELFFGEGSRLTVL.

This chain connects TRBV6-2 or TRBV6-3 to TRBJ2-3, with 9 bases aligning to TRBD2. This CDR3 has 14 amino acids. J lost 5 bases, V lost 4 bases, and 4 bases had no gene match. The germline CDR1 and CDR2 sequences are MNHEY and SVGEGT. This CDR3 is CASSLLAGRDTQYF. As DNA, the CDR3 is TGTGCCAGCAGTTTACTAGCGGGTAGAGATACGCAGTATTTT.

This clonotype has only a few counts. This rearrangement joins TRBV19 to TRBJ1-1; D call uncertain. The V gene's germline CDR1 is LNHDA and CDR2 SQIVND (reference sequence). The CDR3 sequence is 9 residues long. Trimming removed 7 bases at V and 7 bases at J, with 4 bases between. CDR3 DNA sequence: TGTGCCAGTACTAATGAAGCTTTCTTT. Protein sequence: CASTNEAFF.

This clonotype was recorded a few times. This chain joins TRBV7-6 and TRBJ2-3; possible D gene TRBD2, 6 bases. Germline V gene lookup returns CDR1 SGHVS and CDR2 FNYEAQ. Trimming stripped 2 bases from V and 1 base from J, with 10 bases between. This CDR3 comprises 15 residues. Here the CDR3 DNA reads TGTGCCAGCAGCTTAAGTGGGGAGGGCACAGATACGCAGTATTTT. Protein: CASSLSGEGTDTQYF.

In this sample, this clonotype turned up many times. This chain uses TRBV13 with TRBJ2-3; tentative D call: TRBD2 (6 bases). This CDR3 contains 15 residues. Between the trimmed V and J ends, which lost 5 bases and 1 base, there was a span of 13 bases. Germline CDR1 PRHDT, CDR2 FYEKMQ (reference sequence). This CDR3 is CASSPYGEGTDTQYF. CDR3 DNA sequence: TGTGCCAGCAGCCCCTATGGGGAGGGCACAGATACGCAGTATTTT.

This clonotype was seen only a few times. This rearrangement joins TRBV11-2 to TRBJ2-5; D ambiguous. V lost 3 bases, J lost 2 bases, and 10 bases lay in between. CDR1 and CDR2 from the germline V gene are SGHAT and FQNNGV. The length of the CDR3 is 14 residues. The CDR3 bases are TGTGCCAGCAGCTTGATCGGGCTTCAAGAGACCCAGTACTTC. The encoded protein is CASSLIGLQETQYF. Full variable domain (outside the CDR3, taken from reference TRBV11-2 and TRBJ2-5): EAGVAQSPRYKIIEKRQSVAFWCNPISGHATLYWYQQILGQGPKLLIQFQNNGVVDDSQLPKDRFSAERLKGVDSTLKIQPAKLEDSAVYLCASSLIGLQETQYFGPGTRLLVL.